This T cell receptor beta chain was profiled in a study of blood T cell repertoires in COVID-19. Across the study: Sites across the United States, Italy and Spain contributed samples from acute and convalescent COVID-19. PBMCs, B-cell-depleted T cells, or T cells provided the cDNA or gDNA that made up the material.

In the original workflow: Amplification of reference gene primers was used by the study to estimate nucleated cell counts. TCRdb's table, derived via immunoSEQ multiplex PCR, lists solely in-frame clones and lacks some. The D gene and trimming were derived from the DNA, and the V and J assignments and clone size from that table. The sample holds 390,000 or so clones, roughly 85% seen once. Trimming shortened V by 4 bases and J by 4 bases, and 10 bases separated the two germline ends. Germline CDR1 reads LGHDT; CDR2 reads YNNKEL (reference sequence). The CDR3 consists of 13 residues. Sequenced input: peripheral blood. The receptor comes from a woman in her twenties or thirties with active or convalescent COVID-19. V is TRBV3-1 (or the pseudogene TRBV3-2) and J is TRBJ1-2; D call uncertain. CDR3 sequence: CASSRSRTYGYTF. CDR3 DNA sequence: TGTGCCAGCAGCCGGAGCCGTACCTATGGCTACACCTTC.